These 27 T cell receptor beta chains originate from one sample sequenced in a study of blood T cell repertoires in COVID-19. Data came from immunoSEQ multiplex PCR; TCRdb stores just in-frame clones and leaves some out. The repertoire includes around 170,000 clones, nearly 90% of them detected once, and under 2% sits in the top ten. What was sequenced was peripheral blood. Receptors were obtained from a man between 18 and 35 years old who had recovered from COVID-19.

This clone was recorded a few times. This chain joins TRBV27 and TRBJ1-1, with unresolved D. Trimming took off 4 bases at V and 4 bases at J, with 13 bases between the two ends. This CDR3 spans 14 amino acids. In germline, CDR1 is MNHEY, CDR2 SMNVEV (reference sequence). The CDR3 bases are TGTGCCAGCAGTTACGGATTTGGGCCCACTGAAGCTTTCTTT. The encoded protein is CASSYGFGPTEAFF.

This clone was seen a handful of times. The CDR3 nucleotides are TGCGCCAGCAGCCAGGCCCCCTCTTGGAACACTGAAGCTTTCTTT. It is translated as CASSQAPSWNTEAFF. The chain joins TRBV4-3 to TRBJ1-1; D gene unclear. Germline V gene data show CDR1 as LGHNA and CDR2 as YSLEER. This CDR3 region has 15 residues. V was cut by 3 bases and J by 1 base, with 12 bases left in between.

This clone was observed a handful of times. V and J are TRBV10-2 and TRBJ2-7; tentative D call: TRBD1 (6 bases). Germline V gene sequence: CDR1 WSHSY, CDR2 SAAADI. The CDR3 has 15 amino acids. V was trimmed by 6 bases and J by 1 base, leaving 16 bases between them. For the CDR3, the DNA is TGCGCCAGCAGGGACCGGGACACGGCTTCCTACGAGCAGTACTTC. This translates into CASRDRDTASYEQYF.

The chain is built from TRBV10-3 and TRBJ2-3, with D possibly matching TRBD1 (5 bases). This CDR3 has 14 amino acids. Germline V gene data show CDR1 as ENHRY and CDR2 as SYGVKD. The V gene lost 8 bases and the J gene lost 0 bases, with 12 bases spanning the gap. The CDR3 loop is CAILRQLSTDTQYF. The DNA of the CDR3 is TGTGCCATCTTAAGACAGTTAAGCACAGATACGCAGTATTTT.

In its sample, this clone was seen once. This chain connects TRBV19 to TRBJ1-5; weak D call: TRBD1 (6 bases). V was pared by 0 bases and J by 6 bases, with 12 bases between. This CDR3 contains 15 residues. Germline CDR1 and CDR2: LNHDA and SQIVND (reference sequence). The CDR3 nucleotides are TGTGCCAGTAGTATAGAGGGGGCTGGGGGTCAGCCCCAGCATTTT. This translates into CASSIEGAGGQPQHF.

The V call is TRBV19, the J call TRBJ2-7, with D possibly matching TRBD1 (6 bases). Trimming removed 6 bases from V and 7 bases from J, with 19 bases in between. The V gene's germline CDR1 is LNHDA and CDR2 SQIVND (reference sequence). This CDR3 is built from 14 residues. CDR3 loop: CASSSGTTIREQYF. Written as DNA, the CDR3 is TGTGCCAGTAGCTCCGGGACAACAATACGAGAGCAGTACTTC.

V usage is TRBV4-3 and J usage is TRBJ2-2; D may be TRBD2 (6 bases). V lost 1 base and J 0 bases, leaving 12 bases between the germline ends. This CDR3 has 17 residues. Germline CDR1 reads LGHNA; CDR2 reads YSLEER. CDR3 bases: TGCGCCAGCAGCCAAGCGGCGCGGGGCGCGAACACCGGGGAGCTGTTTTTT. Protein product: CASSQAARGANTGELFF.

This rearrangement joins TRBV6-4 to TRBJ2-3; perhaps TRBD1 as D (6 bases). In germline, CDR1 is MRHNA, CDR2 SNTAGT. The CDR3 has 14 residues. V dropped 8 bases and J dropped 4 bases, with 16 bases sitting between them. The CDR3 nucleotides read TGTGCCAGCCGGCCAGGGGCCGGGGCAGATACGCAGTATTTT. The encoded protein is CASRPGAGADTQYF.

The CDR3 spells CASSFGGQGGGSTEAFF. For the CDR3, the DNA is TGTGCCAGCAGTTTTGGGGGCCAGGGGGGTGGGTCCACTGAAGCTTTCTTT. The chain uses TRBV28 and TRBJ1-1, with TRBD1 identical over 7 bases. J lost 4 bases, V lost 3 bases, and 14 bases had no gene match. This CDR3 region has 17 residues. Looked up from germline, CDR1 is MDHEN and CDR2 is SYDVKM.

Regarding this clone: At one end the junction does not follow the germline gene, possibly because of a read error. The chain couples TRBV7-3 to TRBJ2-2; 7 bases agree with TRBD1. Germline V gene sequence: CDR1 SGHTA, CDR2 FQGTGA. The CDR3 contains 16 residues. The CDR3 sequence: CASSLTGTANTGELFF. CDR3 nucleotide sequence: TGTGCCAGCAGCCTAACAGGGACAGCAAACACCGGGGAGCTGTTTTTT.

The genes are TRBV7-2 and TRBJ2-7; D uncertain. V was cut by 7 bases and J by 6 bases, with 16 bases left in between. The CDR3 sequence is 13 residues long. Germline CDR1 is SGHTA and CDR2 is FQGNSA. CDR3 bases: TGTGCCAGCACCCCCGCCGGGTCCCTCGAGCAGTACTTC. Translation: CASTPAGSLEQYF.

This chain links TRBV6-6 with TRBJ2-7; the match to TRBD1 covers 11 bases. The ends lost 7 bases at V and 4 bases at J; junction bases unmatched: 9. Per the germline V gene, CDR1 is MNHNY and CDR2 is SVGAGI (reference sequence). This CDR3 has 15 residues. The CDR3 sequence is CASTTWTGGVYEQYF. CDR3 sequence (DNA): TGTGCCAGCACGACCTGGACAGGGGGCGTTTACGAGCAGTACTTC.

The chain combines TRBV27 with TRBJ2-7; 8 bases line up with TRBD1. This CDR3 has 16 amino acids. Germline V lookup: CDR1 MNHEY, CDR2 SMNVEV (reference sequence). V shed 0 bases and J 3 bases; nucleotides not matched to a gene: 7. The chain's CDR3 is CASSLSNRQGNYEQYF. The DNA for the CDR3 is TGTGCCAGCAGTTTATCTAATCGACAGGGGAACTACGAGCAGTACTTC.

The rearrangement links TRBV12-5 to TRBJ2-7; TRBD1 matches at 9 bases. Germline lookup yields CDR1 LGHNT and CDR2 FRNRAP. V was pared by 5 bases and J by 4 bases, with 9 bases of the junction left unmatched. This CDR3 is 15 amino acids long. CDR3 region: CASGTDLTGGYEQYF. CDR3 DNA sequence: TGTGCTAGTGGTACCGATCTGACAGGGGGTTACGAGCAGTACTTC. The full variable domain, completed using reference TRBV12-5 and TRBJ2-7, is DARVTQTPRHKVTEMGQEVTMRCQPILGHNTVFWYRQTMMQGLELLAYFRNRAPLDDSGMPKDRFSAEMPDATLATLKIQPSEPRDSAVYFCASGTDLTGGYEQYFGPGTRLTVT.

This chain uses TRBV24-1 with TRBJ2-7; TRBD1 matches at 9 bases. J lost 0 bases, V lost 3 bases, and 11 bases had no gene match. The CDR3 is 18 amino acids. The germline gives CDR1 KGHDR, CDR2 SFDVKD. The CDR3 spells CATSDDPRGTGSSYEQYF. The CDR3 coding sequence is TGTGCCACCAGTGATGATCCACGCGGGACAGGGTCCTCCTACGAGCAGTACTTC.

V and J are TRBV7-9 and TRBJ1-1; D perhaps matches TRBD1 (6 bases). Trimming stripped 6 bases from V and 4 bases from J, with 18 bases between. CDR1 is SEHNR and CDR2 is FQNEAQ in the germline V gene (reference sequence). The CDR3 covers 15 residues. The CDR3 loop is CASRGDLRGGTEAFF. CDR3 nucleotide sequence: TGTGCCAGCAGGGGGGACCTAAGAGGGGGCACTGAAGCTTTCTTT.

The DNA for the CDR3 is TGTGCCAGCACCCCCGCCTCAGGGTACAATGAGCAGTTCTTC. Encoded protein: CASTPASGYNEQFF. This sequence joins TRBV27 and TRBJ2-1; D possibly corresponds to TRBD1 (5 bases). Trimming left V 7 bases short and J 4 bases short, with 14 bases between. This CDR3 spans 14 amino acids. Per germline, CDR1 MNHEY and CDR2 SMNVEV (reference sequence).

The chain combines TRBV19 with TRBJ2-2; the D gene is possibly TRBD1 (5 bases). This CDR3 is built from 13 residues. CDR1 LNHDA and CDR2 SQIVND come from the germline V gene (reference sequence). With 5 bases removed from V and 6 bases from J, the gap between germline ends came to 10 bases. The CDR3 loop reads CASSGIRAGELFF. The DNA of the CDR3 is TGTGCCAGTAGTGGTATCAGGGCCGGGGAGCTGTTTTTT.

The chain recombines TRBV10-2 with TRBJ2-2; 7 positions agree with TRBD2. Trimming at V came to 4 bases and at J to 3 bases, leaving 8 bases not matched to a gene. This CDR3 region has 16 residues. The V gene's germline CDR1 is WSHSY and CDR2 SAAADI. CDR3 loop: CASSVASGSDTGELFF. The DNA for the CDR3 is TGCGCCAGCAGTGTGGCTAGCGGAAGCGACACCGGGGAGCTGTTTTTT.

The CDR3 here is CASSTQGAGRAFF. The CDR3 DNA reads as TGTGCCAGCAGCACCCAGGGGGCCGGTAGAGCTTTCTTT. The rearrangement uses TRBV28 and TRBJ1-1, with 8 bases matching TRBD1. After removal of 6 bases from V and 10 bases from J, the junction contained 10 bases not matched to a gene. The CDR3 covers 13 residues. The germline CDR1 and CDR2 sequences are MDHEN and SYDVKM.

Written as DNA, the CDR3 is TGTGCCAGCAGCAAAGGCAGAGGGAAGGTGAACACTGAAGCTTTCTTT. Amino acids: CASSKGRGKVNTEAFF. V and J are TRBV16 and TRBJ1-1; no clear D gene. The CDR3 has 16 amino acids. Germline V gene data show CDR1 as KGHSY and CDR2 as FQNENV. Trimming removed 5 bases at V and 0 bases at J, with 16 bases between.

The chain couples TRBV23-1 to TRBJ2-5; the D gene is possibly TRBD1 (6 bases). Being an ORF, TRBV23-1 has a function that is uncertain. Trimming took off 4 bases at V and 4 bases at J, with 10 bases between the two ends. CDR3 length: 13 residues. Here the CDR3 DNA reads TGCGCCAGCAGTCGTACAGGGATAGAGACCCAGTACTTC. This sequence encodes CASSRTGIETQYF.

The J gene is TRBJ2-1, the V gene TRBV12-5; 9 nucleotides match TRBD1. This CDR3 has 14 residues. The junction had 4 bases not matched to a gene; V was cut back by 7 bases and J by 3 bases. Germline CDR1 and CDR2: LGHNT and FRNRAP. The CDR3 DNA is TGTGCTAGTGCCTTGACAGGGGGCTACAATGAGCAGTTCTTC. Encoded protein: CASALTGGYNEQFF.

The chain is built from TRBV4-1 and TRBJ2-2, with TRBD2 matching 9 bases. CDR1 MGHRA and CDR2 YSYEKL come from the germline V gene. This CDR3 is 19 amino acids long. V shed 0 bases, J shed 4 bases, and the junction held 12 bases outside the gene matches. The CDR3 DNA sequence: TGCGCCAGCAGCCAAGACAGAGGAGGTCTAGCGGGATTCACCGGGGAGCTGTTTTTT. Translated: CASSQDRGGLAGFTGELFF.

The rearrangement links TRBV10-3 to TRBJ1-2; 7 positions agree with TRBD1. Losses at the gene ends were 11 bases for V and 2 bases for J; bases not matched to a gene: 11. The CDR3 loop spans 14 amino acids. Germline lookup yields CDR1 ENHRY and CDR2 SYGVKD. The CDR3, as DNA: TGTGCCTCCGCCATATCGGGACAGAACTATGGCTACACCTTC. Translated, it gives CASAISGQNYGYTF.

The chain is built from TRBV10-3 and TRBJ1-5; TRBD1 is a possible D gene (5 bases). This CDR3 has 14 residues. Trimming pared 4 bases from V and 6 bases from J, leaving 13 bases between. The germline V gene has CDR1 ENHRY and CDR2 SYGVKD. DNA of the CDR3: TGTGCCATCAGTGGAGTTAGGGGTGCTCAGCCCCAGCATTTT. Its protein is CAISGVRGAQPQHF.

The DNA of the CDR3 is TGTGCCAGCAGCCTTAAGTATATTCAGGAGACCCAGTACTTC. Its protein product is CASSLKYIQETQYF. The V call is TRBV7-9, the J call TRBJ2-5, with D uncertain. CDR3 length equals 14 residues. Trimming removed 5 bases at V and 5 bases at J, with 15 bases between. Germline CDR1 reads SEHNR; CDR2 reads FQNEAQ (reference sequence).